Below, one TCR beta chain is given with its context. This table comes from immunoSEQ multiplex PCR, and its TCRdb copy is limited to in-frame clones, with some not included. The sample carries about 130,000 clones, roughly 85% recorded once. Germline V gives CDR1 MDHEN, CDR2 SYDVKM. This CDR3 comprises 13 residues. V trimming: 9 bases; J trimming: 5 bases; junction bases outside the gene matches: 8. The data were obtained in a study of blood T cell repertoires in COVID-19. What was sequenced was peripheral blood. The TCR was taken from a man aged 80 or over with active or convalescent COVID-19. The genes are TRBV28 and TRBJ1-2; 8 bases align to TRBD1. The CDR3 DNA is TGTGCCAGTACGACAGGGGAGGGGTATGGCTACACCTTC. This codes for CASTTGEGYGYTF.